These 13 T cell receptor beta chains were all obtained from the same sample, sequenced in a study of cytomegalovirus exposure and HLA in healthy donors. 60 Vbeta and 13 Jbeta primers were used in PCR. Clones were sequenced by immunoSEQ multiplex PCR, and TCRdb holds only the in-frame ones, with some missing. The sample lists approximately 93,000 clones; around 73% were seen once. The sequencing sample was made of PBMCs. The receptors were sampled from a woman in her thirties or forties in good health and CMV-seronegative.

This clone was seen only once. The chain recombines TRBV28 with TRBJ2-3, with 9 bases fitting TRBD1. The germline V gene encodes CDR1 MDHEN and CDR2 SYDVKM. The J segment lost 6 bases and the V segment lost 5 bases, leaving 9 bases of the junction unmatched. This CDR3 comprises 15 residues. The CDR3 region is CASSASGTGPDTQYF. The CDR3 nucleotides are TGTGCCAGCAGTGCTTCCGGGACAGGGCCCGATACGCAGTATTTT. Looking up the rest from reference TRBV28 and TRBJ2-3 gives the full variable domain: DVKVTQSSRYLVKRTGEKVFLECVQDMDHENMFWYRQDPGLGLRLIYFSYDVKMKEKGDIPEGYSVSREKKERFSLILESASTNQTSMYLCASSASGTGPDTQYFGPGTRLTVL.

The chain has TRBV7-9 and TRBJ1-1; 9 nucleotides agree with TRBD1. The CDR3 sequence is 17 residues long. V dropped 5 bases and J dropped 4; count of bases not matched to a gene: 14. Germline V gene lookup returns CDR1 SEHNR and CDR2 FQNEAQ (reference sequence). The CDR3 nucleotides are TGTGCCAGCAGCACACGACAGGGGGTAGCACATGCCACTGAAGCTTTCTTT. It is translated as CASSTRQGVAHATEAFF. The complete variable domain, with remaining parts taken from reference TRBV7-9 and TRBJ1-1, reads DTGVSQNPRHKITKRGQNVTFRCDPISEHNRLYWYRQTLGQGPEFLTYFQNEAQLEKSRLLSDRFSAERPKGSFSTLEIQRTEQGDSAMYLCASSTRQGVAHATEAFFGQGTRLTVV.

The rearrangement uses TRBV5-1 and TRBJ2-3, with 14 bases that match TRBD2. The CDR3 is 17 amino acids. Trimming took 3 bases from V and 7 from J; bases not matched to a gene: 10. Germline values: CDR1 SGHRS, CDR2 YFSETQ. The CDR3 nucleotides read TGCGCCAGCAGCTGGGGACTAGCGGGAGTAAGGAAGAATACGCAGTATTTT. Translating it yields CASSWGLAGVRKNTQYF. The entire variable domain, with the rest obtained from reference TRBV5-1 and TRBJ2-3, is as follows: KAGVTQTPRYLIKTRGQQVTLSCSPISGHRSVSWYQQTPGQGLQFLFEYFSETQRNKGNFPGRFSGRQFSNSRSEMNVSTLELGDSALYLCASSWGLAGVRKNTQYFGPGTRLTVL.

The rearrangement links TRBV11-2 to TRBJ1-4, with D tentatively TRBD1 (5 bases). V shed 1 base and J shed 4 bases, with 7 bases lying between them. The CDR3 spans 14 residues. Germline V gives CDR1 SGHAT, CDR2 FQNNGV. The CDR3: CASSLAGFNEKLFF. As DNA, the CDR3 is TGTGCCAGCAGCTTAGCAGGGTTTAATGAAAAACTGTTTTTT.

This clone was seen just once. At one end, the junction sequence differs from germline, possibly due to a read error. The V call is TRBV5-1, the J call TRBJ2-7; 7 bases agree with TRBD2. This CDR3 contains 13 residues. Germline V gene sequence: CDR1 SGHRS, CDR2 YFSETQ. CDR3 nucleotide sequence: TGCGCCAGCAGCTTCGCTGCGGGGGACGGATCCCACTTC. It encodes CASSFAAGDGSHF.

The V call is TRBV5-1, the J call TRBJ2-1; D not resolved. The germline CDR1 and CDR2 sequences are SGHRS and YFSETQ. V was shortened by 1 base and J by 6 bases, with 8 bases between the two germline ends. The CDR3 spans 13 residues. The CDR3 DNA reads TGCGCCAGCAGCTTGTCGGGTCTCAATGAGCAGTTCTTC. Protein sequence: CASSLSGLNEQFF.

The CDR3 region has the DNA TGTGCCAGCTCACCGTCCGGGACTAGCGCAGATACGCAGTATTTT. This codes for CASSPSGTSADTQYF. The V call is TRBV18, the J call TRBJ2-3; TRBD2 agrees at 10 bases. There are 15 residues in the CDR3. V was clipped by 3 bases and J by 4 bases; unmatched bases: 4. The germline V gene has CDR1 KGHSH and CDR2 LQKENI.

This clone occurred once. This sequence joins TRBV7-2 and TRBJ1-6; TRBD1 agrees at 8 bases. With 3 bases clipped from V and 10 bases from J, the junction kept 20 bases outside the gene matches. The germline CDR1 and CDR2 sequences are SGHTA and FQGNSA. This CDR3 spans 19 amino acids. CDR3: CASSFAPGGTAGLGSPLHF. The CDR3 DNA reads TGTGCCAGCAGCTTTGCTCCAGGGGGCACCGCCGGGTTAGGATCACCCCTCCACTTT.

The chain carries TRBV7-2 and TRBJ1-1; no reliable D call. CDR1 and CDR2 from the germline V gene are SGHTA and FQGNSA. Trimming cost V 4 bases and J 1 base, with 13 bases left between them. CDR3 length: 15 residues. This CDR3 reads CASSSQARGNTEAFF. The CDR3 DNA reads as TGTGCCAGCAGCTCTCAAGCACGGGGGAACACTGAAGCTTTCTTT.

The chain has TRBV11-2 and TRBJ1-2; unclear D gene. CDR3 length: 13 amino acids. The germline gives CDR1 SGHAT, CDR2 FQNNGV. V was trimmed by 2 bases and J by 8 bases, leaving 12 bases between them. The CDR3, as DNA: TGTGCCAGCAGCTTAAGCGGGTTATGCGGCTACACCTTC. Its protein is CASSLSGLCGYTF.

The CDR3: CASSRDSYEQYF. In nucleotides, the CDR3 is TGTGCCAGCAGCCGGGACTCCTACGAGCAGTACTTC. The V gene is TRBV6-1, the J gene TRBJ2-5; D might be TRBD2 (5 bases). The DNA end lines up better with TRBJ2-7; the J call may be wrong. The CDR3 covers 12 residues. Germline V CDR1 and CDR2: MNHNS, SASEGT.

The V call is TRBV19, the J call TRBJ2-2; 7 bases are shared with TRBD2. CDR1 LNHDA and CDR2 SQIVND come from the germline V gene (reference sequence). V was clipped by 7 bases and J by 7 bases; unmatched bases: 12. CDR3 length: 15 residues. CDR3 sequence: CASTHAGGRVGELFF. The CDR3 DNA is TGTGCCAGTACGCATGCGGGCGGGAGAGTCGGGGAGCTGTTTTTT.

The V and J genes are TRBV10-1 and TRBJ2-7; 9 nucleotides match TRBD1. The germline gives CDR1 WNHNN, CDR2 SYGVQD (reference sequence). Losses at the gene ends were 1 base for V and 7 bases for J; bases not matched to a gene: 8. This CDR3 spans 15 amino acids. CDR3 sequence (DNA): TGCGCCAGCAGTGAGTACCGGGACAGGGCGAAAGAGCAGTACTTC. Encoded protein: CASSEYRDRAKEQYF.